These T cell receptor beta chains were read from a single sample in a study of molecular identifiers for immune sequencing clone quantification. TCRdb reanalysed the PCR reads using MiXCR and keeps one entry per CDR3 protein. The sample gives under 650,000 distinct CDR3 sequences, about 20% of which show up once; 0.85% is in the top ten. The sample was naive CD8+ T cells from blood, with Jurkat cell RNA spiked in. The source of these receptors is a human donor in good health. Some libraries in this study had Jurkat cell RNA spiked in. CDR3s include the opening cysteine and the closing phenylalanine or tryptophan. D genes are given only for firm matches. The size field reads once, few, many, or a class for an expanded clone.

CDR3 DNA: TGTGCCAGCAGTCCCCGAAATAAGGGGCATACGCAGTATTTT
CDR3 protein: CASSPRNKGHTQYF
D gene: -
J gene: TRBJ2-3
clone size: many
V gene: TRBV12-3/TRBV12-4

CDR3 DNA: TGTGCCAGCAGTTTGGGCGGGGTGGACGAGCAGTACTTC
CDR3 protein: CASSLGGVDEQYF
D gene: -
J gene: TRBJ2-7
clone size: many
V gene: TRBV27

CDR3 DNA: TGTGCCAGCAGCTCAGAGACTAGCGGGAGTACCGGGGAGCTGTTTTTT
CDR3 protein: CASSSETSGSTGELFF
D gene: TRBD2
J gene: TRBJ2-2
clone size: few
V gene: TRBV7-6

CDR3 DNA: TGTGCCAGCAGTTACTCGACAGGGGCAGATACGCAGTATTTT
CDR3 protein: CASSYSTGADTQYF
D gene: TRBD1
J gene: TRBJ2-3
clone size: many
V gene: TRBV6-2/TRBV6-3

CDR3 DNA: TGTGCCAGCAGTTACCCGACAGGACGAACACTAGAAGCTTTCTTT
CDR3 protein: CASSYPTGRTLEAFF
D gene: -
J gene: TRBJ1-1
clone size: few
V gene: TRBV28

CDR3 DNA: TGTGCCTGGGACTCGATTAAGAACACTGAAGCTTTCTTT
CDR3 protein: CAWDSIKNTEAFF
D gene: -
J gene: TRBJ1-1
clone size: many
V gene: TRBV30

CDR3 DNA: TGTGCCAGCAGCTTTAATCCGACAACTACTAACTATGGCAACACCTTC
CDR3 protein: CASSFNPTTTNYGNTF
D gene: -
J gene: TRBJ1-2
clone size: few
V gene: TRBV7-9

CDR3 DNA: TGCGCCAGCAGCCAAGACTCTAATACGCAGTATTTT
CDR3 protein: CASSQDSNTQYF
D gene: -
J gene: TRBJ2-3
clone size: many
V gene: TRBV4-1

CDR3 DNA: TGTGCCAGCAGCTCCTCGACAGGGGTCTCCAATCAGCCCCAGCATTTT
CDR3 protein: CASSSSTGVSNQPQHF
D gene: TRBD1
J gene: TRBJ1-5
clone size: many
V gene: TRBV11-2

CDR3 DNA: TGTGCCAGCAGCCTAAAACCCCTACTAGGGTACGAGCAGTACTTC
CDR3 protein: CASSLKPLLGYEQYF
D gene: -
J gene: TRBJ2-7
clone size: few
V gene: TRBV11-2

CDR3 DNA: TGTGCCAGCAAGCAGGGGGCCTTTGAGACCCAGTACTTC
CDR3 protein: CASKQGAFETQYF
D gene: TRBD1
J gene: TRBJ2-5
clone size: many
V gene: TRBV25-1

CDR3 DNA: TGTGCCAGCAGTTCCCCGGGACTAGCGGGGGGCCCCGCCGAGTACTTC
CDR3 protein: CASSSPGLAGGPAEYF
D gene: TRBD2
J gene: TRBJ2-5
clone size: many
V gene: TRBV6-5